This passage covers 5 T cell receptor beta chains from one sample sequenced in a study of blood T cell repertoires in COVID-19. The repertoire was sequenced with immunoSEQ multiplex PCR; TCRdb's copy has only in-frame clones and lacks some. The repertoire holds 150,000 to 180,000 clones, with roughly 80% as singletons. The material sequenced was peripheral blood. The receptors stem from an elderly man with acute or convalescent COVID-19.

The rearrangement uses TRBV10-3 and TRBJ1-1; the match to TRBD1 covers 8 bases. Germline V gene sequence: CDR1 ENHRY, CDR2 SYGVKD. This CDR3 comprises 18 residues. V gave up 6 bases and J gave up 0 bases; unmatched junction bases: 15. CDR3 bases: TGTGCCATCAGAGCGAGCGGACAGGGCGGGCATGTGAACACTGAAGCTTTCTTT. Its translation: CAIRASGQGGHVNTEAFF.

CDR3 protein: CASSSAARGSYEQYF. The DNA of the CDR3 is TGTGCCAGCAGTTCGGCAGCCCGGGGGTCGTACGAGCAGTACTTC. The chain uses TRBV6-5 and TRBJ2-7, with a possible D match to TRBD2 (6 bases). Trimming took 4 bases from V and 4 from J, leaving 17 bases between them. From germline, CDR1 is MNHEY and CDR2 SVGAGI. The CDR3 totals 15 residues.

The chain couples TRBV9 to TRBJ2-3; tentatively, D is TRBD2 (5 bases). This CDR3 is 15 amino acids long. Germline V gives CDR1 SGDLS, CDR2 YYNGEE. Trimming left V 1 base short and J 2 bases short, with 11 bases between. For the CDR3, the DNA is TGTGCCAGCAGCGTATTAAGCGGCCCCACAGATACGCAGTATTTT. Protein product: CASSVLSGPTDTQYF.

V gene TRBV28 combines with J gene TRBJ2-1; D may be TRBD2 (6 bases). The germline V gene has CDR1 MDHEN and CDR2 SYDVKM. The V end lost 2 bases, the J end lost 5 bases, and 10 bases lay between the germline ends. The CDR3 runs 14 residues. CDR3 amino acids: CASSLLGTDNEQFF. As DNA, the CDR3 is TGTGCCAGCAGTTTACTGGGGACTGACAATGAGCAGTTCTTC.

The chain has TRBV6-1 and TRBJ1-4; D ambiguous. V was cut by 2 bases and J by 4 bases, with 11 bases left in between. Germline V gene lookup returns CDR1 MNHNS and CDR2 SASEGT. This CDR3 region has 15 residues. In DNA, the CDR3 is TGTGCCAGCAGTGAATATAGCACCTTTAATGAAAAACTGTTTTTT. Translating gives CASSEYSTFNEKLFF.